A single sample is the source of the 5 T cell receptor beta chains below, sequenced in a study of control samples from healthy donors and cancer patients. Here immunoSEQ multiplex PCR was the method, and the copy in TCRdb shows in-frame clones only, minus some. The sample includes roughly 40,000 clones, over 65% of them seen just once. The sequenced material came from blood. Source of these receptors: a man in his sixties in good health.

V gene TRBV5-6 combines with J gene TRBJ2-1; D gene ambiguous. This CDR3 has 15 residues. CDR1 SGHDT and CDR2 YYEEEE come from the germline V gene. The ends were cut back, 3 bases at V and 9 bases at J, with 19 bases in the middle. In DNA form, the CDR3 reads TGTGCCAGCAGCTCCCCCTTCTACCTGGGCGGTGAGCAGTTCTTC. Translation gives CASSSPFYLGGEQFF.

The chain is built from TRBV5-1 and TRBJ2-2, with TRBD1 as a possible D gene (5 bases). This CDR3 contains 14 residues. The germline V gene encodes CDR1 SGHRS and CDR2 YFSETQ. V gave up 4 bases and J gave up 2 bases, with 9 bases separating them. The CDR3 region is CASSKQGNTGELFF. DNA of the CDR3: TGCGCCAGCAGCAAGCAGGGTAACACCGGGGAGCTGTTTTTT.

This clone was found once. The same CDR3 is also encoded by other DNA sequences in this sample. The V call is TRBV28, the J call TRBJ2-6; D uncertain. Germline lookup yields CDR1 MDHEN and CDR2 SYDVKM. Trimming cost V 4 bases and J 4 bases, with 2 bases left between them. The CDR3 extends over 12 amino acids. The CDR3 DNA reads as TGTGCCAGCAGTTCAGGGGCCAACGTCCTGACTTTC. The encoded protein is CASSSGANVLTF.

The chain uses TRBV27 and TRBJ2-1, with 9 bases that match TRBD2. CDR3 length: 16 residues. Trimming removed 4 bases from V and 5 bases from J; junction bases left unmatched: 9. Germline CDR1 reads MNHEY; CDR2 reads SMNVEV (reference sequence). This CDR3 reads CASSSLAGARNNEQFF. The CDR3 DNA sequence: TGTGCCAGCAGTTCTTTAGCGGGGGCCCGGAACAATGAGCAGTTCTTC.

The CDR3 region is CASSIDGAGGDLYGYTF. The CDR3 coding sequence is TGTGCCAGTAGTATAGATGGAGCGGGAGGGGACCTCTATGGCTACACCTTC. This chain joins TRBV19 and TRBJ1-2; TRBD1 is a possible D gene (5 bases). Germline CDR1 and CDR2: LNHDA and SQIVND (reference sequence). The CDR3 is 17 amino acids. Trimming took 0 bases from V and 4 from J, leaving 18 bases between them.